This T cell receptor (beta chain) was sequenced in a study of blood T cells in healthy people across ages. The germline CDR1 and CDR2 sequences are LGHNA and YNFKEQ. The CDR3 loop spans 14 amino acids. Notes on this clonotype: A junction boundary mismatches the germline segment, possibly from a read error.

A J-beta primer mix and a sample-barcoded 5' primer were used in a second PCR of about 7 to 12 cycles. TCRdb reanalysed the 5' RACE reads using MiXCR and keeps one entry per CDR3 protein. The sample has approximately 780,000 distinct CDR3 sequences, roughly 26% seen once. The same sample was also studied in work on T cells of mothers and their children. That investigation notes: No persistent microchimeric T cell clones were detected.

The sequenced sample was blood. V and J are TRBV4-2 and TRBJ1-5; 9 nucleotides line up with TRBD1. The origin of this receptor is a boy aged 5-17 years in good health. The DNA of the CDR3 is TGTGCCTGCAGCCCTACAGGGGGCGGTCAGCCCCAGCATTTT. This codes for CACSPTGGGQPQHF.